This paragraph reports one TCR beta chain. Its antigen is unknown. Base qualities are not provided; no much larger clone lies one nucleotide away. The data belong to a study of T cell responses to AZD1222 COVID-19 vaccine (dated by TCRdb to the early 2020s). Context from the whole study: TCR sequencing was performed for about 240 trial participants, of whom some 200 were given two doses of AZD1222 and roughly 25 were given two doses of MenACWY control vaccine. Trial participants were enrolled into age subgroups of 18-55, 56-69 and 70-plus years, which contained 148, 28 and 57 TCR-sequenced participants, respectively. Paper-wide results and their limitations: Conclusions about previously exposed vaccinees are limited because only six or seven AZD1222 recipients were SARS-CoV-2 seropositive at baseline. The 56-69-year group was small, and its depth increase did not reach significance, likely because of low power. Because no day 14 peak-response samples were available, repertoires were characterized only after the peak T cell response. Nearly half of unique spike-specific TCRs reportedly recognized epitopes outside regions mutated in the B.1.351 and B.1.1.7 variants. Participants were mostly white British, with more females than males. The authors suggested clonal diversity may have been underestimated. After two AZD1222 doses, spike-specific TCR breadth and depth were significantly higher than at day 0 and than in MenACWY recipients. CD4 TCRs associated with the vaccine covered the entire spike protein, and the dominant responses were in regions 160-218 and 743-854.

The time point label for this specimen denotes: baseline before first vaccination. The treatment or condition tag for this specimen amounts to: meningococcal conjugate vaccine given as trial control. Vaccinee samples were obtained from the UK trials COV001 and COV002, which included a single-blind randomized controlled phase 2/3 trial of AZD1222 (ChAdOx1 nCoV-19) in healthy adults. For TCRbeta chain sequencing, PBMC samples from trial participants were taken at day 0 and at day 28 after the second dose. The CDR1 and CDR2 encoded by the germline V gene (reference sequence) are LNHDA and SQIVND. The CDR3, from cysteine to phenylalanine, totals 16 residues. Only the CDR3 portion is preserved as DNA: 48 bases, with reading frame beginning at the first base. V is reduced by 7 bases and J by 3 bases, leaving a spacing of 19 bases between them. The CDR3 regions of human TCRbeta chains were analyzed by immunosequencing. Regarding the original processing steps: Repertoire TCRs were matched against a reference library of SARS-CoV-2-specific TCRs generated with the MIRA antigen-specificity platform. Breadth was defined as the fraction of unique TCRs that were SARS-CoV-2-associated. Depth was defined as the fraction of total T cells that were SARS-CoV-2-associated. Using the MIRA data, each spike-specific TCR was assigned both to the spike region to which the TCR was reactive and to a CD4 or CD8 class. Log10-transformed breadth and depth values were compared by one-way ANOVA with Sidak's multiple comparisons tests. TCRdb holds this immuneACCESS table with in-frame rearrangements only. Some clones are missing; in checked studies, unresolved V genes explain under half, and the rest has no known cause. V and J calls and clone size come straight from that table; D and trimming were deduced from the DNA. The sample data list approximately 120,000 clones, and around nine tenths of these were observed just once. The ten largest clones capture roughly 10% of the sample.

The starting material was peripheral blood, obtained on day 0 of MenACWY control vaccination. The V and J genes are TRBV19 and TRBJ1-5, with no confident D gene call. The clonotype originates from an adult in good health. In nucleotide form, the sequence is TGTGCCAGTACCTACTATCTCGGAGGATACAATCAGCCCCAGCATTTT. Its translation reads: CASTYYLGGYNQPQHF.